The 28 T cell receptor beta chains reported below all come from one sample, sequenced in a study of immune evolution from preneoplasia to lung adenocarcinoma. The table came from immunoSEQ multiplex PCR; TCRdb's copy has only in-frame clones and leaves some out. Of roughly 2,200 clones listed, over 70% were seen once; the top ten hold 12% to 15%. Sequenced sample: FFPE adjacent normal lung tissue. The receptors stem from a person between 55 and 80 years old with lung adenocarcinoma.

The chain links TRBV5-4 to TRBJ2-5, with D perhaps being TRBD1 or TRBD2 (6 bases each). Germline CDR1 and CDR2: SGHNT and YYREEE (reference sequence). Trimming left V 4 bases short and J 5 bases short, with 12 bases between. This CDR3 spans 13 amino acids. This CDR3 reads CASSPRGGETQYF. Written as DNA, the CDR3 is TGTGCCAGCAGCCCCAGGGGAGGTGAGACCCAGTACTTC.

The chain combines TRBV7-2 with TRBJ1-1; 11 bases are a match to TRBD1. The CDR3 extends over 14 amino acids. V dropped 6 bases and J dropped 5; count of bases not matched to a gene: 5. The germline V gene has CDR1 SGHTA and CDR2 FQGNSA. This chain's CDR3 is CASRRDRGSTEAFF. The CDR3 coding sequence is TGTGCCAGCAGACGGGACAGGGGGAGTACTGAAGCTTTCTTT.

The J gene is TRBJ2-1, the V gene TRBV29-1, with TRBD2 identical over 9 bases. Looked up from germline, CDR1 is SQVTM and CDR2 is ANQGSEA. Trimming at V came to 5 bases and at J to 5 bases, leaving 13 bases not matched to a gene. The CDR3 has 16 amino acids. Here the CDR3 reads CSVLPYLTSGDNEQFF. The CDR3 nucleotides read TGCAGCGTTCTCCCCTATTTGACTAGCGGAGACAATGAGCAGTTCTTC.

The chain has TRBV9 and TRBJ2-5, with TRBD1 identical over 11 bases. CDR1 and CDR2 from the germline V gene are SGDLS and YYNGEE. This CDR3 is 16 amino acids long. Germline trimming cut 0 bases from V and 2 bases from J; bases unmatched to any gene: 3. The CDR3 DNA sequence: TGTGCCAGCAGCGTAGAGGACAGGGGGCCGCAAGAGACCCAGTACTTC. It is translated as CASSVEDRGPQETQYF.

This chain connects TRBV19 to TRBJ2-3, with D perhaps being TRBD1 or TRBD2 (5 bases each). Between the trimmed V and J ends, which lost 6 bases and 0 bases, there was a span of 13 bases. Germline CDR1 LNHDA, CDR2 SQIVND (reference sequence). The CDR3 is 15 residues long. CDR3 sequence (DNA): TGTGCCAGTAGCGACCCCGGGGCTAGCACAGATACGCAGTATTTT. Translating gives CASSDPGASTDTQYF.

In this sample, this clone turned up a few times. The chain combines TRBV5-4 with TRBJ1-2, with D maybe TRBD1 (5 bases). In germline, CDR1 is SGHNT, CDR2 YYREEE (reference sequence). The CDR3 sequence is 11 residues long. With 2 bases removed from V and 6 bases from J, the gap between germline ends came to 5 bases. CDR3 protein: CASSFRDGYTF. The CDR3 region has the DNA TGTGCCAGCAGCTTCAGGGATGGCTACACCTTC.

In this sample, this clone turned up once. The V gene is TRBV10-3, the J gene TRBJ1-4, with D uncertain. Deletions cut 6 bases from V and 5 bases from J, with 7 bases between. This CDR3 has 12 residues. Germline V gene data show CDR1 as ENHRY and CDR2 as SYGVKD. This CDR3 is CAISKGNEKLFF. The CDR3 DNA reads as TGTGCCATCAGCAAGGGAAATGAAAAACTGTTTTTT.

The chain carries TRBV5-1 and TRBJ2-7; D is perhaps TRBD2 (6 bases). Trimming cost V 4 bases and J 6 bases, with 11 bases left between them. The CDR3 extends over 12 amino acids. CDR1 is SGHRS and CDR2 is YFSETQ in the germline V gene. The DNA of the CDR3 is TGCGCCAGCAGCCAAAACGGGGGCGAGCAGTACTTC. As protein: CASSQNGGEQYF.

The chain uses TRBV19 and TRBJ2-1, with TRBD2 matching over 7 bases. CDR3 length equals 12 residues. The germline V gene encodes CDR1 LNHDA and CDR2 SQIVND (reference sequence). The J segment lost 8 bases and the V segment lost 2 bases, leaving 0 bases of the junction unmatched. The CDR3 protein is CASSISGDEQFF. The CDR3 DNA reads TGTGCCAGTAGTATAAGCGGGGATGAGCAGTTCTTC.

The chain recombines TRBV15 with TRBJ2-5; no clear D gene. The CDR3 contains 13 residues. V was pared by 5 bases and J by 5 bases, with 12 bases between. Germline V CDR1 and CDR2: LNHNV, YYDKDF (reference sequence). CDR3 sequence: CATSGIAGETQYF. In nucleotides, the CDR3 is TGTGCCACCAGCGGGATAGCTGGGGAGACCCAGTACTTC.

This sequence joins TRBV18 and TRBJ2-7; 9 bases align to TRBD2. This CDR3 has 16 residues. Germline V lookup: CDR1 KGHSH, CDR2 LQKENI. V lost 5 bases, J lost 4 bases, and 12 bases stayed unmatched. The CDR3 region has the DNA TGTGCCAGCTCAGACGCGGGGGGGGTACTTGTGTACGAGCAGTACTTC. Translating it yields CASSDAGGVLVYEQYF.

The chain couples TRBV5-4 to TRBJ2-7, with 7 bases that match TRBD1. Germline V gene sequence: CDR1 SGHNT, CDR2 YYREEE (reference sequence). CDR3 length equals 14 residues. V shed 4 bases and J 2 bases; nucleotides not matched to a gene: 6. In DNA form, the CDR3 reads TGTGCCAGCAGCACAGGGGACGTCGCCTACGAGCAGTACTTC. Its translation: CASSTGDVAYEQYF.

DNA for the CDR3: TGTGCCAGCAGCCTAGGGGGGTTCCGAGAGACCCAGTACTTC. This gives the protein CASSLGGFRETQYF. J is TRBJ2-5 and V is TRBV11-2; either TRBD1 or TRBD2 may supply D (6 bases each). Looked up from germline, CDR1 is SGHAT and CDR2 is FQNNGV. This CDR3 is 14 amino acids long. Trimming left V 5 bases short and J 4 bases short, with 14 bases between.

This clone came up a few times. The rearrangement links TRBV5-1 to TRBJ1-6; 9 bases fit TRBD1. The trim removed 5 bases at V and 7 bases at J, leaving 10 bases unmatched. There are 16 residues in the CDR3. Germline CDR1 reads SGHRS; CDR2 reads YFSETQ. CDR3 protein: CASRDSGTGSNSPLHF. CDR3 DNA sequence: TGCGCCAGCAGAGACTCCGGGACAGGGTCAAATTCACCCCTCCACTTT.

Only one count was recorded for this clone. In DNA, the CDR3 is TGCGCCAGCAGCCGTTCCGAAAGGGACGGGGGGAACACTGAAGCTTTCTTT. It is translated as CASSRSERDGGNTEAFF. The chain links TRBV4-1 to TRBJ1-1, with a weak D call TRBD1 (5 bases). Trimming removed 4 bases from V and 1 base from J, with 19 bases in between. The CDR3 is 17 residues long. Germline V gene sequence: CDR1 MGHRA, CDR2 YSYEKL.

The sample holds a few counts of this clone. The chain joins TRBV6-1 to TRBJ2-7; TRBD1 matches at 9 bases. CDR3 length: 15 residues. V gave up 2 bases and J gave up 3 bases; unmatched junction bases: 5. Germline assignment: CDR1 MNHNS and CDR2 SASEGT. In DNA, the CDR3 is TGTGCCAGCAGTGAACAGGAGACAGGGGGCTACGAGCAGTACTTC. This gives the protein CASSEQETGGYEQYF.

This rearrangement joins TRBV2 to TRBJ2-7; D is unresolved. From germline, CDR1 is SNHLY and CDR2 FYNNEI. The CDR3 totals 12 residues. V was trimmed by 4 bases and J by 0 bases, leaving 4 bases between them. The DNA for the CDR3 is TGTGCCAGCAGTGCGGTCTCCTACGAGCAGTACTTC. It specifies CASSAVSYEQYF.

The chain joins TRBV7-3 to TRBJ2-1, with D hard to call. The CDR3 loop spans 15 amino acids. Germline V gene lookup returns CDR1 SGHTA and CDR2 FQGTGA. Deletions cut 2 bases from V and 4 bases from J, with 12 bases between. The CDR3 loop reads CASSLLDEAYNEQFF. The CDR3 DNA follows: TGTGCCAGCAGCTTATTGGACGAAGCGTACAATGAGCAGTTCTTC.

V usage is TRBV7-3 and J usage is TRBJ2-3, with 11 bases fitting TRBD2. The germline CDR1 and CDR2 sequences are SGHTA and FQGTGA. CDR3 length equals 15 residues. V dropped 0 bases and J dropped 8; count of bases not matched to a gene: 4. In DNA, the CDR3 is TGTGCCAGCAGCTTAACGCGTAGCGGGGGGGGTACGCAGTATTTT. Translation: CASSLTRSGGGTQYF.

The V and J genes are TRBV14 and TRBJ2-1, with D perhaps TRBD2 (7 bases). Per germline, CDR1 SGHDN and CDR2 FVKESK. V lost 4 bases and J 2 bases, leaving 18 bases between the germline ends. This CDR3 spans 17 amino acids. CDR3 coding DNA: TGTGCCAGCAGCCGCGGGGGACATACATACCCCTACAATGAGCAGTTCTTC. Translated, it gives CASSRGGHTYPYNEQFF. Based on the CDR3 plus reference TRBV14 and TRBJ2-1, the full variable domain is EAGVTQFPSHSVIEKGQTVTLRCDPISGHDNLYWYRRVMGKEIKFLLHFVKESKQDESGMPNNRFLAERTGGTYSTLKVQPAELEDSGVYFCASSRGGHTYPYNEQFFGPGTRLTVL.

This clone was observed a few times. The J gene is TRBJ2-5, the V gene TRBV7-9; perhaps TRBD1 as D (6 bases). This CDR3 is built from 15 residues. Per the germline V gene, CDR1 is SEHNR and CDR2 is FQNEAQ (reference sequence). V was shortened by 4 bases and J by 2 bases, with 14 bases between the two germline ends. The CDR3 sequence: CASSSVTGQQETQYF. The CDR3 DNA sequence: TGTGCCAGCAGCTCCGTTACGGGACAACAAGAGACCCAGTACTTC.

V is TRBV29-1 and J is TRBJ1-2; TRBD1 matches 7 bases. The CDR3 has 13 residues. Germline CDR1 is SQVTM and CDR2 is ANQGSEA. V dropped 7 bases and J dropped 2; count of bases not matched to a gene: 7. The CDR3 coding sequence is TGCAGCGCCTGGGACAGTATAAACTATGGCTACACCTTC. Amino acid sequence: CSAWDSINYGYTF.

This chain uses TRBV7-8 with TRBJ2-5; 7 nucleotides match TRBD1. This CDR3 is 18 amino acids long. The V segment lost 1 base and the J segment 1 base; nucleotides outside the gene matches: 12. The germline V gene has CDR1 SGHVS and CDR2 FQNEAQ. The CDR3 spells CASSLEIWSGTAQETQYF. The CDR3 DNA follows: TGTGCCAGCAGCTTAGAGATTTGGTCCGGGACAGCCCAAGAGACCCAGTACTTC. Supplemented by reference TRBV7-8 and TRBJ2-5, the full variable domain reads GAGVSQSPRYKVAKRGQDVALRCDPISGHVSLFWYQQALGQGPEFLTYFQNEAQLDKSGLPSDRFFAERPEGSVSTLKIQRTQQEDSAVYLCASSLEIWSGTAQETQYFGPGTRLLVL.

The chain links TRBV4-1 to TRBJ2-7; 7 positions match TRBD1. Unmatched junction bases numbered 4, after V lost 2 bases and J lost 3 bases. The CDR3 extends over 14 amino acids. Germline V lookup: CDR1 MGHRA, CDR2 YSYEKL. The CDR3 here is CASSQLRDSYEQYF. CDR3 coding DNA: TGCGCCAGCAGCCAACTCCGGGACAGCTACGAGCAGTACTTC.

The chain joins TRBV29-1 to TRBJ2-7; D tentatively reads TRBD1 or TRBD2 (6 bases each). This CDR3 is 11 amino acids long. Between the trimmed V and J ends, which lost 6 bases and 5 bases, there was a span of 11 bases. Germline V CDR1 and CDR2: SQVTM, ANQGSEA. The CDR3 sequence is CSVRDINEQYF. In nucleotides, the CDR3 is TGCAGCGTGCGGGACATCAACGAGCAGTACTTC.

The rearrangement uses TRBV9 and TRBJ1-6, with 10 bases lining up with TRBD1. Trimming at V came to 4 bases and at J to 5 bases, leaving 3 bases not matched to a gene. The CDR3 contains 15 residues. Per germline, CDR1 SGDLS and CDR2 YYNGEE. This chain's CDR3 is CASSTGQGHNSPLHF. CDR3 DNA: TGTGCCAGCAGCACGGGACAGGGGCATAATTCACCCCTCCACTTT. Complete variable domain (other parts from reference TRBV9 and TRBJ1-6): DSGVTQTPKHLITATGQRVTLRCSPRSGDLSVYWYQQSLDQGLQFLIQYYNGEERAKGNILERFSAQQFPDLHSELNLSSLELGDSALYFCASSTGQGHNSPLHFGNGTRLTVT.

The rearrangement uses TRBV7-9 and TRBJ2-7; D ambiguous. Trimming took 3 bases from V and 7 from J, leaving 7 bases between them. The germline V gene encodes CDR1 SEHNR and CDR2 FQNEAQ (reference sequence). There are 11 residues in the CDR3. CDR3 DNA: TGTGCCAGCAGCTTTTTAGGGGAGCAGTACTTC. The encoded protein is CASSFLGEQYF.

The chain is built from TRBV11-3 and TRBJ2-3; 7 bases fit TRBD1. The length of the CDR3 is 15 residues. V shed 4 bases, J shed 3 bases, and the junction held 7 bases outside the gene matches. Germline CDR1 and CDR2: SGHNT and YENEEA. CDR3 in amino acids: CASSSGQAGTDTQYF. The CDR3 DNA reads TGTGCCAGCAGCTCTGGACAGGCTGGAACAGATACGCAGTATTTT.